This TCR beta chain appears in the sequencing data of a study of identical twins. Using its own MiXCR run on the 5' RACE reads, TCRdb lists one record per CDR3 protein. The sample consists of approximately 230,000 distinct CDR3 sequences, 6.5% of them appearing once. This clonotype was seen a few times. The germline V gene encodes CDR1 SGHAT and CDR2 FQNNGV. The V and J ends lost 4 bases and 6 bases respectively, with 9 bases between them. CDR3 length equals 12 residues. Separately, the same data were catalogued under a study of T cells expressing NK-cell markers. This second study says: A range of roughly 1.0-8% of CD8+ T cells consisted of dominant NKG2C+ clonotypes in 5 to 7 donors.

The source is a woman aged 18-29 years in good health. V and J are TRBV11-2 and TRBJ2-5; D remains ambiguous. The sample consisted of CD8+ T cells sorted from blood. CDR3 in DNA: TGTGCCAGCAGCTCGATGGGAAAGACCCAGTACTTC. Translating it yields CASSSMGKTQYF.